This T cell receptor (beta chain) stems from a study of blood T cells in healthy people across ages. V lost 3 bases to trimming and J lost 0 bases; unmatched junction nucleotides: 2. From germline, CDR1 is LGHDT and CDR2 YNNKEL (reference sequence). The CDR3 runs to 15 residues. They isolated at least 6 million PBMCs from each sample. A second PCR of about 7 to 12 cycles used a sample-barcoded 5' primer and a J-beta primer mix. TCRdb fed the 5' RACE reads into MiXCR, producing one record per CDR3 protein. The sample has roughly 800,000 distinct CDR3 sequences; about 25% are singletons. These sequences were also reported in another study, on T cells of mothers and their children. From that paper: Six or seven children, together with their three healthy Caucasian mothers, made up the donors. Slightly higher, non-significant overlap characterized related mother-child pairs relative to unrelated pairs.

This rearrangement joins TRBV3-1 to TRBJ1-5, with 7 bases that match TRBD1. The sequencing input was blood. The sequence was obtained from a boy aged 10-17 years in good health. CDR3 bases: TGTGCCAGCAGCCAGGGGACAGTTAGCAATCAGCCCCAGCATTTT. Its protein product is CASSQGTVSNQPQHF.